This T cell receptor (beta chain) was identified in a study of identifying expanded T cells in peripheral blood. The study, taken as a whole, reports: Over about two and four weeks, about 17 and 20 clones changed, versus approximately 1.2 between replicates. Two-week clone count variance significantly increased as total template count grew.

On this clone: Its target is unknown.

Healthy donors had no documented immune events, such as infections, while sampled. Germline V gives CDR1 MNHNY, CDR2 SVGAGI (reference sequence). The CDR3 runs 13 residues. V lost 3 bases, J lost 3 bases, and 8 bases lay in between. Libraries were prepared by immunoSEQ multiplex PCR; TCRdb keeps only in-frame clonotypes and omits some of them. This sample has about 100,000 clones, with 80% to 90% found just once. This rearrangement joins TRBV6-6 to TRBJ1-1, with D uncertain. This receptor was taken from a person aged 18-70 years in good health. Sequencing input: blood. CDR3 nucleotides: TGTGCCAGCAGTTATGGCAGCCACACTGAAGCTTTCTTT. This gives the protein CASSYGSHTEAFF.